These 15 T cell receptor beta chains were all obtained from the same sample, sequenced in a study of blood T cell repertoires in COVID-19. Here immunoSEQ multiplex PCR was the method, and the copy in TCRdb shows in-frame clones only, minus some. This table has approximately 220,000 clones, about 86% appearing once. The sample taken for sequencing was peripheral blood. The receptors derive from a woman aged 55-69 years with acute or convalescent COVID-19.

The chain links TRBV5-4 to TRBJ2-2; D not certain. The length of the CDR3 is 12 residues. The germline V and J ends were trimmed by 4 bases and 6 bases, with 7 bases remaining between them. The germline V gene encodes CDR1 SGHNT and CDR2 YYREEE (reference sequence). The CDR3 coding sequence is TGTGCCAGCAGCCCCGCGTCCGGGGAGCTGTTTTTT. This sequence encodes CASSPASGELFF.

This sequence joins TRBV2 and TRBJ2-3; 11 nucleotides align to TRBD2. V lost 8 bases, J lost 0 bases, and 7 bases stayed unmatched. The V gene's germline CDR1 is SNHLY and CDR2 FYNNEI. This CDR3 region has 16 residues. The DNA of the CDR3 is TGTGCCAGCCGGCTAGCGGGAGGCACTAGCACAGATACGCAGTATTTT. Translation: CASRLAGGTSTDTQYF. The variable domain in full, completed from reference TRBV2 and TRBJ2-3, reads EPEVTQTPSHQVTQMGQEVILRCVPISNHLYFYWYRQILGQKVEFLVSFYNNEISEKSEIFDDQFSVERPDGSNFTLKIRSTKLEDSAMYFCASRLAGGTSTDTQYFGPGTRLTVL.

The V gene is TRBV5-1, the J gene TRBJ1-1; 8 nucleotides match TRBD1. The CDR3 covers 16 residues. V lost 4 bases, J lost 0 bases, and 8 bases stayed unmatched. From germline, CDR1 is SGHRS and CDR2 YFSETQ. The CDR3 nucleotides read TGCGCCAGCAGCCCCGGGACAGGAATGATGAACACTGAAGCTTTCTTT. Translation gives CASSPGTGMMNTEAFF.

This clone was counted a few times. The chain is built from TRBV28 and TRBJ1-2; TRBD1 matches 8 bases. V was clipped by 6 bases and J by 4 bases; unmatched bases: 7. Germline CDR1 MDHEN, CDR2 SYDVKM. This CDR3 contains 14 residues. The CDR3 nucleotides are TGTGCCAGCAGCGACGGGACAGGACTCTATGGCTACACCTTC. Its translation is CASSDGTGLYGYTF.

The chain recombines TRBV2 with TRBJ1-2; the D gene is possibly TRBD1 (5 bases). Germline CDR1 is SNHLY and CDR2 is FYNNEI. CDR3 length: 15 amino acids. With 0 bases removed from V and 7 bases from J, the gap between germline ends came to 15 bases. CDR3 in amino acids: CASSEALQAGFGYTF. The DNA for the CDR3 is TGTGCCAGCAGTGAAGCGCTCCAGGCAGGGTTTGGCTACACCTTC.

The chain carries TRBV2 and TRBJ1-1; TRBD1 is a possible D gene (5 bases). Trimming removed 5 bases at V and 4 bases at J, with 14 bases between. The CDR3 loop spans 14 amino acids. CDR1 is SNHLY and CDR2 is FYNNEI in the germline V gene. In DNA, the CDR3 is TGTGCCAGCAGTTCGGCAGGGTTGGGCACTGAAGCTTTCTTT. It encodes CASSSAGLGTEAFF.

In its sample, this clone was seen once. This rearrangement joins TRBV5-5 to TRBJ2-7; tentative D call: TRBD1 (5 bases). CDR1 is SGHKS and CDR2 is YYEKEE in the germline V gene (reference sequence). This CDR3 is 14 amino acids long. Trimming removed 0 bases from V and 4 bases from J, with 11 bases in between. Here the CDR3 reads CASSLGATDYEQYF. The DNA for the CDR3 is TGTGCCAGCAGCTTGGGGGCGACAGATTACGAGCAGTACTTC. The full variable domain, completed using reference TRBV5-5 and TRBJ2-7, is DAGVTQSPTHLIKTRGQQVTLRCSPISGHKSVSWYQQVLGQGPQFIFQYYEKEERGRGNFPDRFSARQFPNYSSELNVNALLLGDSALYLCASSLGATDYEQYFGPGTRLTVT.

This chain joins TRBV5-4 and TRBJ2-1; 8 bases match TRBD2. The V gene's germline CDR1 is SGHNT and CDR2 YYREEE (reference sequence). This CDR3 has 15 residues. Trimming removed 6 bases from V and 9 bases from J; junction bases left unmatched: 14. CDR3 loop: CASNPGGESVGEQFF. The DNA of the CDR3 is TGTGCCAGCAACCCGGGGGGGGAATCGGTGGGTGAGCAGTTCTTC.

Notes on this clone: The same CDR3 can be traced to other DNA sequences in this sample. The rearrangement links TRBV9 to TRBJ1-2; 10 bases agree with TRBD1. CDR3 length: 14 amino acids. Germline CDR1 and CDR2: SGDLS and YYNGEE. V dropped 3 bases and J dropped 3; count of bases not matched to a gene: 2. CDR3 nucleotides: TGTGCCAGCAGCGCCGGGACAGGGGACTATGGCTACACCTTC. Protein sequence: CASSAGTGDYGYTF.

CDR3 coding DNA: TGCGCCAGCAGCTTGATCCCAGGATACAATGAGCAGTTCTTC. It translates to CASSLIPGYNEQFF. The chain is built from TRBV5-1 and TRBJ2-1; no definite D call. Germline assignment: CDR1 SGHRS and CDR2 YFSETQ. This CDR3 spans 14 amino acids. The V end lost 1 base, the J end lost 4 bases, and 9 bases lay between the germline ends. The full variable domain, its missing parts supplied by reference TRBV5-1 and TRBJ2-1, is KAGVTQTPRYLIKTRGQQVTLSCSPISGHRSVSWYQQTPGQGLQFLFEYFSETQRNKGNFPGRFSGRQFSNSRSEMNVSTLELGDSALYLCASSLIPGYNEQFFGPGTRLTVL.

J is TRBJ1-2 and V is TRBV7-9; D uncertain. Germline V gene data show CDR1 as SEHNR and CDR2 as FQNEAQ (reference sequence). V dropped 0 bases and J dropped 3 bases, with 11 bases sitting between them. The length of the CDR3 is 15 residues. CDR3 loop: CASSLARSHHYGYTF. DNA for the CDR3: TGTGCCAGCAGCTTAGCCAGGTCCCACCACTATGGCTACACCTTC.

The chain joins TRBV19 to TRBJ1-2; unclear D gene. Germline V gene sequence: CDR1 LNHDA, CDR2 SQIVND (reference sequence). V gave up 5 bases and J gave up 8 bases, with 12 bases separating them. The CDR3 length is 12 residues. The CDR3 reads CASSFIGGGYTF. The CDR3 nucleotides read TGTGCCAGTAGTTTTATTGGCGGGGGCTACACCTTC.

This CDR3 reads CASSVGQGGWPQHF. CDR3 DNA: TGTGCCAGCAGCGTAGGACAGGGTGGTTGGCCCCAGCATTTT. The chain has TRBV9 and TRBJ1-5; 7 bases match TRBD1. V gave up 0 bases and J gave up 9 bases; unmatched junction bases: 6. CDR3 length: 14 residues. Germline V lookup: CDR1 SGDLS, CDR2 YYNGEE.

The J gene is TRBJ1-2, the V gene TRBV6-5; D is ambiguous. This CDR3 has 13 residues. The germline V gene has CDR1 MNHEY and CDR2 SVGAGI. V was shortened by 0 bases and J by 8 bases, with 10 bases between the two germline ends. CDR3 sequence (DNA): TGTGCCAGCAGTTACTCGTCTTTTACAGGCTACACCTTC. As protein: CASSYSSFTGYTF.

The chain combines TRBV5-5 with TRBJ2-7; D is possibly TRBD1 (6 bases). Looked up from germline, CDR1 is SGHKS and CDR2 is YYEKEE (reference sequence). Trimming removed 1 base at V and 7 bases at J, with 9 bases between. The CDR3 totals 12 residues. This CDR3 reads CASSLPQGEQYF. CDR3 in DNA: TGTGCCAGCAGCTTGCCACAGGGAGAGCAGTACTTC. Using reference TRBV5-5 and TRBJ2-7 for the parts outside the CDR3, the full variable domain is DAGVTQSPTHLIKTRGQQVTLRCSPISGHKSVSWYQQVLGQGPQFIFQYYEKEERGRGNFPDRFSARQFPNYSSELNVNALLLGDSALYLCASSLPQGEQYFGPGTRLTVT.